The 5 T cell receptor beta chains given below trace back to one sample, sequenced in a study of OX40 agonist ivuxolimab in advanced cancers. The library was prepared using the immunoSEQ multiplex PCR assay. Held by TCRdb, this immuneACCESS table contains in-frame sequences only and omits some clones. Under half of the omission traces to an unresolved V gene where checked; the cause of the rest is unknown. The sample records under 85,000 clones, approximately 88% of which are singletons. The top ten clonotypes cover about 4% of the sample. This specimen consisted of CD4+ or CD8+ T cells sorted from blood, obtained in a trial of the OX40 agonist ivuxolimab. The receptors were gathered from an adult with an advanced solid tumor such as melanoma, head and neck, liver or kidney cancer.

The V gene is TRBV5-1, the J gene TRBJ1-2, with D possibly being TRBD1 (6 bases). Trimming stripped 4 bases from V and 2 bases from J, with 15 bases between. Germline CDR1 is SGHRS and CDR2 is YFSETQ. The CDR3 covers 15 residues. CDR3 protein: CASSLLRGDNYGYTF. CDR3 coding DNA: TGCGCCAGCAGCCTACTTAGGGGGGACAACTATGGCTACACCTTC. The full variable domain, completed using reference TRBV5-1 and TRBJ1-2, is KAGVTQTPRYLIKTRGQQVTLSCSPISGHRSVSWYQQTPGQGLQFLFEYFSETQRNKGNFPGRFSGRQFSNSRSEMNVSTLELGDSALYLCASSLLRGDNYGYTFGSGTRLTVV.

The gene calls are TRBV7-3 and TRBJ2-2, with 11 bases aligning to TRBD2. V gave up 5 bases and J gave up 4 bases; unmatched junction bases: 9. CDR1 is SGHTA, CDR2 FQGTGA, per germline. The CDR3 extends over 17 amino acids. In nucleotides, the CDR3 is TGTGCCAGCAGCGCACGACTAGCGGGGTCCACCACCGGGGAGCTGTTTTTT. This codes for CASSARLAGSTTGELFF.

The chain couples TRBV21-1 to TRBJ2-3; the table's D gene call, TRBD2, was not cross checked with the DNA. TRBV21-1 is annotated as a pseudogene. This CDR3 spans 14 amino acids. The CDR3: CASKTSEGTDTQYF. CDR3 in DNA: TGTGCCAGCAAAACTAGCGAAGGTACAGATACGCAGTATTTT.

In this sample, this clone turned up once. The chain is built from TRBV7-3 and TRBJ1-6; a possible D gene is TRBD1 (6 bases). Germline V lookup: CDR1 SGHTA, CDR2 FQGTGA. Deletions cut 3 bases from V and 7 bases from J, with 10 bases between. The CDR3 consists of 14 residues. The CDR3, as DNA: TGTGCCAGCAGCTTGAGGGGGGCCAATTCACCCCTCCACTTT. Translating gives CASSLRGANSPLHF.

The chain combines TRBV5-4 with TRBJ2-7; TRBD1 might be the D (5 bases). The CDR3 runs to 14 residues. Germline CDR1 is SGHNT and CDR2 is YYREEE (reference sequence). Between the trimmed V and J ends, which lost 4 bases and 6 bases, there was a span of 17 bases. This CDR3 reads CASSRDREPGEQYF. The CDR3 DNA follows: TGTGCCAGCAGCCGAGACAGAGAACCGGGCGAGCAGTACTTC.